This TCR beta chain was sequenced for a study of identical twins. General study points: With beta out-of-frame sequences, excess sharing by twins was weaker. Twin sharing of out-of-frame TCR alpha was underestimated by models in monozygotic pairs. There were fewer insertions in abundant cord blood beta clonotypes, but memory repertoires showed no such pattern.

There are 14 residues in the CDR3. The V segment lost 5 bases and the J segment 3 bases; nucleotides outside the gene matches: 2. Unique molecular identifiers were present on the cDNA, which also gained a universal primer site by template switching. TCRdb re-analysed the 5' RACE reads in MiXCR, keeping a single row per CDR3 protein. The data show hundreds of thousands of distinct CDR3 sequences, more than 9% seen once. Points on this clonotype: What it binds is not known.

These data are also associated with another study on yellow fever vaccine responses in identical twins.

This rearrangement joins TRBV12-3 or TRBV12-4 to TRBJ2-1, with TRBD2 identical over 9 bases. What was sequenced was PBMCs. The receptor was derived from a woman under 30 in good health. The CDR3 loop reads CASSSGGRYNEQFF. DNA of the CDR3: TGTGCCAGCAGTAGCGGGGGGCGCTACAATGAGCAGTTCTTC.